This paragraph covers one TCR beta chain sequence. The table lists this clonotype with a few counts. What antigen it recognizes has not been identified. The junction departs from germline at one end; a sequencing error may be responsible. These data originate in a study of T-cell reconstitution after alpha-beta-depleted transplantation in children (TCRdb year 2016). For the study in its entirety: The study quantitatively tracked T-cell immune reconstitution after TCRalphabeta/CD19-depleted allogeneic hematopoietic cell transplantation in children using TCR repertoire profiling. Beyond this particular receptor, the publication reports: The frequencies of hyperexpanded clones fell over the following months, and after one year, T-cell counts and TCRbeta diversity were mostly attributed to newly produced T cells. The apparently early alphabetaT-cell count recovery about two months after transplant was reportedly dependent on only several hundred rapidly expanded clones derived from non-depleted graft cells. In some patients, high TCRbeta diversity at day 60 was attributed to recipient T cells and intrathymic progenitors that had survived conditioning.

The germline V gene specifies MNHNS as CDR1 and SASEGT as CDR2. From cysteine to phenylalanine, the CDR3 is 14 amino acids long. Only CDR3 DNA is held: 42 bases, read in frame from base 1. Sample treatment or condition, as interpreted from the label and publication: allogeneic hematopoietic cell transplantation with graft depleted of TCRalphabeta T cells and CD19 B cells. TCRalphabeta/CD19-depleted allogeneic hematopoietic cell grafts were given to the transplant recipients, all of whom were children. The library relied on PCR. Sequencing was carried out with an Illumina HiSeq 2500. TCR libraries were prepared with molecular barcoding, using unique molecular identifiers to normalize TCRbeta repertoire quantification. TCRdb itself trimmed the public reads at Q25 with fastp, ran MiXCR and retained productive beta chains. Every distinct CDR3 protein forms one entry, paired with its most common genes and DNA. A total of 250,000 to 350,000 distinct CDR3 sequences appear in this sample, 20% to 30% of them only once. About 10% of the sample comes from the top ten.

The rearrangement joined TRBV6-1 to TRBJ2-7, with 7 bases matching TRBD1. Sequenced material: PBMCs, mostly from graft donor cells, taken 180 days after TCRalphabeta/CD19-depleted stem cell transplant. The clonotype originates from a male patient between 10 and 17 years old who had a stem cell transplant for acute lymphoblastic leukemia, so the T cells may come from the graft donor. The CDR3 region reads CASREDRVSYEQYF. Here is the DNA: TGTGCCAGCAGAGAAGACAGGGTCTCCTACGAGCAGTACTTC.